The source of this T cell receptor (beta chain) is a study of blood T cell repertoires in COVID-19. Study summary: In each case, the material was cDNA or gDNA derived from T cells, B-cell-depleted T cells, or PBMCs.

Profiling relied on immunoSEQ multiplex PCR, and the TCRdb table lists in-frame clones only, not all of them. The table has 250,000 to 300,000 clones, just over 90% seen once. The CDR3 is 18 residues long. With 4 bases clipped from V and 2 bases from J, the junction kept 14 bases outside the gene matches. Germline CDR1 reads SGDLS; CDR2 reads YYNGEE. This chain joins TRBV9 and TRBJ2-5; 10 bases agree with TRBD2. The source of this sequence is a woman aged 40 to 50 with acute COVID-19. Sequencing was carried out using PBMCs or T cells enriched from blood (not recorded which). The CDR3 DNA is TGTGCCAGCAGCCCCGGTCGACTAGCGGGTGGATTACAAGAGACCCAGTACTTC. Translated, it gives CASSPGRLAGGLQETQYF.